This T cell receptor beta chain was documented in a study of shared clonotypes between healthy human individuals. Study observations and caveats: With a handful of donors compared, about 5% of naive CD4 clonotypes were shared. Generation of non-shared clonotypes was less probable than generation of clonotypes shared by all four donors.

Splitting the CD4+ cells yielded a CD45RA+ naive subset and a CD45RA-negative memory subset. Points on this clone: As yet, its antigen is unknown.

CDR3 length equals 15 residues. V lost 4 bases, J lost 5 bases, and 4 bases stayed unmatched. Germline V gene data show CDR1 as SGHDT and CDR2 as YYEEEE. The repertoire was sequenced with immunoSEQ multiplex PCR; TCRdb's copy has only in-frame clones and lacks some. Of around 1.5 million clones detected, under 99% appear once; the ten largest clones hold 0.4% to 0.55%. The sequencing input was naive CD4+ T cells sorted from blood. The subset is: CD45RA+ positively selected. This clonotype was sampled from a man between 25 and 39 years old in good health. This chain uses TRBV5-6 with TRBJ2-5, with 14 nucleotides matching TRBD2. The CDR3 DNA follows: TGTGCCAGCAGCAGGACTAGCGGGAGGTGGGAGACCCAGTACTTC. Protein product: CASSRTSGRWETQYF.